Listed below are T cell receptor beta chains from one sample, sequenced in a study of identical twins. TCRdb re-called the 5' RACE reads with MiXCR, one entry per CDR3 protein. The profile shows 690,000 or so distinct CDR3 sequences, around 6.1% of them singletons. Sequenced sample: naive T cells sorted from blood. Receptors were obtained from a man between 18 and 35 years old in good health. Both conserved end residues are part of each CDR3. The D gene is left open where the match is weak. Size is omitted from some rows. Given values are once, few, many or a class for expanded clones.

CAWAEVSDATQYF	TGTGCCTGGGCGGAAGTGAGCGACGCGACGCAGTATTTT	many	13	TRBV30	NA	TRBJ2-3
CSASGYNEQFF	TGCAGTGCTAGTGGCTACAATGAGCAGTTCTTC	many	11	TRBV20-1	NA	TRBJ2-1
CASTQPRELSYNEQFF	TGTGCCAGCACCCAGCCGCGGGAGTTGTCCTACAATGAGCAGTTCTTC	few	16	TRBV12-3/TRBV12-4	TRBD2	TRBJ2-1
CASSPRPRDSVFSNTGELFF	TGTGCCAGCAGTCCCCGACCCCGGGACTCCGTGTTTTCGAACACCGGGGAGCTGTTTTTT	few	20	TRBV12-3/TRBV12-4	NA	TRBJ2-2
CASSQRLASNEQFF	TGTGCCAGCAGCCAACGACTAGCGAGCAATGAGCAGTTCTTC	NA	14	TRBV7-6	TRBD2	TRBJ2-1
CASSQDATTEAFF	TGTGCCAGCAGCCAAGATGCGACCACTGAAGCTTTCTTT	NA	13	TRBV4-2	NA	TRBJ1-1
CASSQLDTGELFF	TGCGCCAGCAGCCAACTTGACACCGGGGAGCTGTTTTTT	NA	13	TRBV5-1	NA	TRBJ2-2
CATSGEANQPQHF	TGTGCCACCAGCGGGGAGGCCAATCAGCCCCAGCATTTT	many	13	TRBV24-1	NA	TRBJ1-5
CSGSWASHNEQFF	TGCAGCGGAAGTTGGGCGTCGCACAATGAGCAGTTCTTC	many	13	TRBV29-1	NA	TRBJ2-1
CASSYTPFGGVYGYTF	TGTGCCAGCAGTTACACCCCTTTTGGGGGGGTCTATGGCTACACCTTC	few	16	TRBV6-5	NA	TRBJ1-2
CAWRVQGVYEQYF	TGTGCCTGGAGGGTGCAGGGGGTCTACGAGCAGTACTTC	few	13	TRBV30	TRBD1	TRBJ2-7
CASLGRENIQYF	TGTGCCAGCCTGGGACGGGAAAACATTCAGTACTTC	NA	12	TRBV2	NA	TRBJ2-4
CASSLEDRINQPQHF	TGTGCCAGTAGTCTCGAGGACAGGATCAATCAGCCCCAGCATTTT	few	15	TRBV19	TRBD1	TRBJ1-5
CASSQRYEGAFF	TGTGCCAGCAGCCAACGTTATGAGGGCGCTTTCTTT	NA	12	TRBV3-1	NA	TRBJ1-1
CASSLGGALYF	TGTGCCAGCAGCTTAGGGGGAGCCTTGTACTTC	few	11	TRBV7-6	NA	TRBJ2-4
CASSSGGQVRYGYTF	TGTGCCAGCAGTTCCGGTGGACAGGTGCGCTATGGCTACACCTTC	few	15	TRBV6-2/TRBV6-3	TRBD1	TRBJ1-2
CASSYSYRGSLYEQYF	TGTGCCAGCAGTTATTCGTATCGGGGTAGCCTCTACGAGCAGTACTTC	many	16	TRBV6-9	NA	TRBJ2-7
CASSQEEGQQETQYF	TGTGCCAGCAGCCAAGAGGAAGGACAGCAAGAGACCCAGTACTTC	many	15	TRBV4-2	NA	TRBJ2-5
CAISATTGVAYTF	TGTGCCATCAGTGCTACCACAGGGGTGGCCTACACCTTC	NA	13	TRBV10-3	TRBD1	TRBJ1-2
CASSRGGAYNEQFF	TGTGCCAGCAGTAGAGGGGGAGCCTACAATGAGCAGTTCTTC	many	14	TRBV7-8	NA	TRBJ2-1
CASSLEGTARGELFF	TGCGCCAGCAGCTTGGAAGGGACGGCCCGGGGGGAGCTGTTTTTT	few	15	TRBV5-1	NA	TRBJ2-2
CASSFRVGRQRTEAFF	TGTGCCAGCAGCTTTCGAGTGGGAAGGCAGAGGACTGAAGCTTTCTTT	many	16	TRBV12-3/TRBV12-4	NA	TRBJ1-1
CASSQGTGPDLPHF	TGTGCCAGCAGCCAAGGAACAGGGCCGGACCTACCCCACTTT	NA	14	TRBV3-1	NA	TRBJ1-6
CASSPVTSGMKNTGELFF	TGTGCCAGCTCACCAGTCACTAGCGGGATGAAGAACACCGGGGAGCTGTTTTTT	NA	18	TRBV18	TRBD2	TRBJ2-2
CASSLANTDNAQYF	TGTGCCAGCAGCTTAGCTAACACGGACAACGCCCAGTACTTC	NA	14	TRBV7-7	NA	TRBJ2-5
CSARVRGAGVTSLADTQYF	TGCAGTGCTAGAGTTCGGGGTGCGGGAGTGACTAGTCTAGCAGATACGCAGTATTTT	many	19	TRBV20-1	TRBD2	TRBJ2-3
CASSLSRQGSYEQYF	TGTGCCAGCAGCTTGTCGCGGCAGGGATCCTACGAGCAGTACTTC	NA	15	TRBV5-4	NA	TRBJ2-7
CASRFRGFNQPQHF	TGTGCCAGCAGATTCCGAGGTTTCAATCAGCCCCAGCATTTT	many	14	TRBV27	NA	TRBJ1-5
CASRSGSEQFF	TGTGCCAGCAGATCGGGGAGTGAGCAGTTCTTC	many	11	TRBV6-5	NA	TRBJ2-1
CASSPHGGDTEAFF	TGTGCCAGCAGCCCCCACGGGGGGGACACTGAAGCTTTCTTT	NA	14	TRBV9	NA	TRBJ1-1
CASTPWASGRLRQFF	TGTGCCAGCACCCCGTGGGCTAGCGGGAGGTTGCGGCAGTTCTTC	few	15	TRBV12-3/TRBV12-4	TRBD2	TRBJ2-1
CASSLAGPNTDTQYF	TGCGCCAGCAGCTTGGCCGGGCCGAACACAGATACGCAGTATTTT	many	15	TRBV5-1	NA	TRBJ2-3
CASSLSIAGVSSYEQYF	TGTGCCAGCAGCTTGTCGATAGCGGGGGTGAGCTCCTACGAGCAGTACTTC	few	17	TRBV5-6	TRBD2	TRBJ2-7
CATLGRGSYEQYF	TGTGCCACCCTCGGCAGGGGATCCTACGAGCAGTACTTC	NA	13	TRBV28	NA	TRBJ2-7
CASSRREAYNEQFF	TGTGCCAGCAGCCGACGGGAGGCTTACAATGAGCAGTTCTTC	many	14	TRBV6-1	TRBD2	TRBJ2-1
CASSDRGQDSTDTQYF	TGTGCCAGCAGCGACCGGGGACAGGATTCAACAGATACGCAGTATTTT	NA	16	TRBV7-9	TRBD1	TRBJ2-3
CASSLRAGYEQYF	TGTGCCAGCAGCCTCCGTGCGGGTTACGAGCAGTACTTC	NA	13	TRBV14	NA	TRBJ2-7
CATSSLTGSPQYF	TGTGCCACCAGCAGCCTTACAGGTTCCCCACAGTACTTC	many	13	TRBV15	NA	TRBJ2-4
CASSLRERHSPLHF	TGTGCCAGCAGCTTGCGAGAACGCCATTCACCCCTCCACTTT	many	14	TRBV5-8	NA	TRBJ1-6
CAISALDSSEAFF	TGTGCCATCAGTGCCCTCGACTCCTCTGAAGCTTTCTTT	few	13	TRBV10-3	NA	TRBJ1-1
CASSPQAQSRDSYNEQFF	TGTGCCAGCAGCCCCCAAGCCCAATCCAGAGACTCCTACAATGAGCAGTTCTTC	many	18	TRBV11-1	NA	TRBJ2-1
CASSPASGTYNEQFF	TGCGCCAGCAGCCCAGCTAGCGGAACTTACAATGAGCAGTTCTTC	NA	15	TRBV5-1	TRBD2	TRBJ2-1